This T cell receptor beta chain was found in a study of cytomegalovirus exposure and HLA in healthy donors. CDR3 length equals 11 residues. The V and J ends lost 11 bases and 8 bases respectively, with 13 bases between them. Per germline, CDR1 MNHNY and CDR2 SVGAGI (reference sequence). Study-level findings and limits: Reportedly, fewer N-insertions than the approximately 680-donor mean appeared in an Asian-associated ancestry cluster in a later analysis. Some highly shared sequence variants likely arose as a pipeline artifact.

In regard to this clone: Its antigen is not identified.

PCR used 60 Vbeta primers and 13 Jbeta primers. The method was immunoSEQ multiplex PCR; TCRdb's version includes in-frame clones alone and lacks a portion of them. Here the sample spans around 150,000 clones, roughly 70% being singletons. Sample: PBMCs. This clonotype originated in a woman in her fifties or sixties in good health and CMV-seropositive. The V and J genes are TRBV6-6 and TRBJ1-3, with TRBD1 as a possible D gene (6 bases). The CDR3 DNA reads TGTGCCGCTGGCGCAGGGGACACCATATATTTT. Its protein is CAAGAGDTIYF.